This TCR beta chain derives from a study of blood T cell repertoires in COVID-19. Method: immunoSEQ multiplex PCR; TCRdb's copy keeps in-frame clones and lacks some. The sample lists approximately 210,000 clones; approximately 84% were seen once. Germline assignment: CDR1 MNHEY and CDR2 SVGAGI. V lost 11 bases and J 0 bases, leaving 10 bases between the germline ends. CDR3 size: 12 residues. The receptor was derived from a man in his forties who had recovered from COVID-19. The specimen sequenced was PBMCs or T cells enriched from blood (not recorded which). This chain joins TRBV6-5 and TRBJ1-2; no clear D. CDR3 coding DNA: TGTGCCTCCCGGGGAGCTAACTATGGCTACACCTTC. Its translation is CASRGANYGYTF.